The TCR beta chain under discussion was sequenced for a study of radiation and T cells in renal cell carcinoma. Time point here: blood 4 weeks post-SBRT, at nephrectomy. The sample's treatment: 15 Gy SBRT to primary tumor, nephrectomy 4 weeks later. Sequencing was performed with immunoSEQ multiplex PCR; in TCRdb, only in-frame clones are kept and a portion is missing. This table has under 200,000 clones, 88% appearing once. This clone turned up a few times. CDR1 SNHLY and CDR2 FYNNEI come from the germline V gene. Losses at the gene ends were 6 bases for V and 6 bases for J; bases not matched to a gene: 8. This CDR3 has 15 amino acids.

This sequence originates from a woman between 50 and 59 years old with renal cell carcinoma. The J gene is TRBJ1-3, the V gene TRBV2; 10 positions agree with TRBD1. This specimen was blood, taken from a patient whose treatment included radiotherapy and nephrectomy. The CDR3 region is CASRASGTGVNTIYF. The CDR3 DNA follows: TGTGCCAGCAGGGCCTCCGGGACAGGGGTAAACACCATATATTTT. Using reference TRBV2 and TRBJ1-3 for the parts outside the CDR3, the full variable domain is EPEVTQTPSHQVTQMGQEVILRCVPISNHLYFYWYRQILGQKVEFLVSFYNNEISEKSEIFDDQFSVERPDGSNFTLKIRSTKLEDSAMYFCASRASGTGVNTIYFGEGSWLTVV.